Below are 31 T cell receptor beta chains sequenced from a single sample in a study of cytomegalovirus exposure and HLA in healthy donors. The PCR was carried out with 60 Vbeta primers and 13 Jbeta primers. Assay: immunoSEQ multiplex PCR; the TCRdb copy retains only in-frame clones and omits some. The sample has about 55,000 clones; 65% to 85% are singletons. Material for sequencing was PBMCs. The receptor set was obtained from a man under 40 in good health and CMV-seronegative.

This chain joins TRBV13 and TRBJ2-3, with 10 nucleotides matching TRBD2. The length of the CDR3 is 16 residues. V dropped 3 bases and J dropped 1; count of bases not matched to a gene: 4. Germline V gives CDR1 PRHDT, CDR2 FYEKMQ (reference sequence). The CDR3 loop is CASSFRTSGCTDTQYF. The DNA for the CDR3 is TGTGCCAGCAGCTTTCGGACTAGCGGATGCACAGATACGCAGTATTTT. Together with reference TRBV13 and TRBJ2-3, the CDR3 gives the full variable domain: AAGVIQSPRHLIKEKRETATLKCYPIPRHDTVYWYQQGPGQDPQFLISFYEKMQSDKGSIPDRFSAQQFSDYHSELNMSSLELGDSALYFCASSFRTSGCTDTQYFGPGTRLTVL.

The CDR3 sequence is CSVGLAGGEQFF. The CDR3 nucleotides are TGCAGCGTTGGGCTAGCGGGAGGGGAGCAGTTCTTC. The chain joins TRBV29-1 to TRBJ2-1; 12 positions match TRBD2. Trimming removed 4 bases from V and 10 bases from J; junction bases left unmatched: 2. This CDR3 region has 12 residues. In germline, CDR1 is SQVTM, CDR2 ANQGSEA.

Notes on this clone: A read error may produce the germline difference seen at one junction end. This chain links TRBV5-1 with TRBJ2-2; D is possibly TRBD2 (5 bases). CDR1 and CDR2 (germline): SGHRS, YFSETQ. The CDR3 covers 14 residues. CDR3 protein: CASSPGRNTGELLF. The CDR3 DNA reads TGCGCCAGCAGCCCAGGACGGAACACCGGGGAGCTGCTTTTT.

V gene TRBV11-1 combines with J gene TRBJ2-6, with D perhaps matching TRBD1 (7 bases). The CDR3 is 17 amino acids. Germline V gene lookup returns CDR1 SGHAT and CDR2 FQDESV (reference sequence). V was clipped by 4 bases and J by 3 bases, with 16 bases between them. The CDR3 loop is CASSSRQGGNGANVLTF. The CDR3 DNA follows: TGTGCCAGCAGCTCTCGACAGGGAGGTAATGGGGCCAACGTCCTGACTTTC.

The sample holds a few counts of this clone. The genes are TRBV19 and TRBJ2-4; 11 bases are shared with TRBD2. Germline assignment: CDR1 LNHDA and CDR2 SQIVND (reference sequence). CDR3 length: 14 amino acids. Unmatched junction bases numbered 3, after V lost 6 bases and J lost 5 bases. The CDR3 nucleotides are TGTGCCAGTAGCCGGGGACTAGCGGAAAACATTCAGTACTTC. It yields the protein CASSRGLAENIQYF. Filled out from reference TRBV19 and TRBJ2-4, the complete variable domain reads DGGITQSPKYLFRKEGQNVTLSCEQNLNHDAMYWYRQDPGQGLRLIYYSQIVNDFQKGDIAEGYSVSREKKESFPLTVTSAQKNPTAFYLCASSRGLAENIQYFGAGTRLSVL.

V and J are TRBV28 and TRBJ2-3, with TRBD2 as a possible D gene (6 bases). The germline V gene has CDR1 MDHEN and CDR2 SYDVKM. The V end lost 8 bases, the J end lost 5 bases, and 11 bases lay between the germline ends. CDR3 size: 12 residues. The CDR3 DNA is TGTGCCAGCCGACTAGATCAAGATACGCAGTATTTT. Encoded protein: CASRLDQDTQYF.

This chain connects TRBV6-1 to TRBJ2-7; 7 bases agree with TRBD2. Germline CDR1 and CDR2: MNHNS and SASEGT. This CDR3 spans 14 amino acids. Trimming at V came to 7 bases and at J to 3 bases, leaving 9 bases not matched to a gene. The CDR3 sequence: CASTYPGGSYEQYF. The CDR3 DNA follows: TGTGCCAGCACCTACCCCGGGGGGAGCTACGAGCAGTACTTC.

The V call is TRBV6-5, the J call TRBJ2-1; 10 positions agree with TRBD2. CDR1 and CDR2 from the germline V gene are MNHEY and SVGAGI. This CDR3 comprises 15 residues. Trimming at V came to 1 base and at J to 7 bases, leaving 4 bases not matched to a gene. CDR3 DNA: TGTGCCAGCAGTTACTTAGCGGGAGGTTCAAATGAGCAGTTCTTC. It specifies CASSYLAGGSNEQFF.

The chain employs TRBV30 and TRBJ1-3, with TRBD1 as a possible D gene (5 bases). The CDR3 spans 15 residues. The ends were cut back, 4 bases at V and 0 bases at J, with 13 bases in the middle. Per germline, CDR1 GTSNPN and CDR2 SVGIG (reference sequence). The CDR3 nucleotides read TGTGCCTGGAAGCGACAGATTCTCTCTGGAAACACCATATATTTT. Translation gives CAWKRQILSGNTIYF.

The chain uses TRBV5-1 and TRBJ2-7; D is uncertain. The germline V gene encodes CDR1 SGHRS and CDR2 YFSETQ. V was pared by 4 bases and J by 3 bases, with 8 bases between. The CDR3 runs to 12 residues. DNA of the CDR3: TGCGCCAGCAGCCCATTCGGCTACGAGCAGTACTTC. Translation gives CASSPFGYEQYF. The variable domain in full, with the rest retrieved from reference TRBV5-1 and TRBJ2-7, is KAGVTQTPRYLIKTRGQQVTLSCSPISGHRSVSWYQQTPGQGLQFLFEYFSETQRNKGNFPGRFSGRQFSNSRSEMNVSTLELGDSALYLCASSPFGYEQYFGPGTRLTVT.

This clone was seen only a few times. The chain recombines TRBV5-1 with TRBJ1-1; D is possibly TRBD1 (6 bases). Trimming cost V 4 bases and J 0 bases, with 10 bases left between them. This CDR3 is 14 amino acids long. Germline values: CDR1 SGHRS, CDR2 YFSETQ. CDR3 sequence reads: CASSRTVMNTEAFF. CDR3 DNA sequence: TGCGCCAGCAGCCGGACAGTAATGAACACTGAAGCTTTCTTT.

J is TRBJ1-3 and V is TRBV18; D unresolved. Between the trimmed V and J ends, which lost 4 bases and 3 bases, there was a span of 10 bases. CDR3 size: 14 residues. Germline values: CDR1 KGHSH, CDR2 LQKENI. The DNA for the CDR3 is TGTGCCAGCTCACGCGCCGGGATTGGAAACACCATATATTTT. Its translation is CASSRAGIGNTIYF.

In nucleotides, the CDR3 is TGTGCCAGCAGGGACCAGCGGGACACCGGGGAGCTGTTTTTT. Amino acid sequence: CASRDQRDTGELFF. The V call is TRBV2, the J call TRBJ2-2, with D possibly TRBD2 on 6 matching bases. Trimming removed 6 bases from V and 3 bases from J, with 11 bases in between. The CDR3 length is 14 residues. Germline lookup yields CDR1 SNHLY and CDR2 FYNNEI.

This sequence joins TRBV4-2 and TRBJ1-5; the match to TRBD1 covers 8 bases. The CDR3 is 15 residues long. Germline CDR1 and CDR2: LGHNA and YNFKEQ. The V and J ends lost 1 base and 5 bases, in that order; junction bases with no gene match: 4. As DNA, the CDR3 is TGTGCCAGCAGCCAAGGGACAGGGAATGATCAGCCCCAGCATTTT. It translates to CASSQGTGNDQPQHF.

The rearrangement links TRBV2 to TRBJ2-1; 7 bases are shared with TRBD1. Germline V gives CDR1 SNHLY, CDR2 FYNNEI. This CDR3 spans 13 amino acids. V lost 3 bases, J lost 11 bases, and 7 bases stayed unmatched. CDR3 loop: CASSDLGGAKQFF. DNA for the CDR3: TGTGCCAGCAGTGATTTAGGGGGCGCAAAGCAGTTCTTC.

This chain links TRBV21-1 with TRBJ2-7; TRBD2, the D gene given by the table, was not confirmed from the DNA. TRBV21-1 is a documented pseudogene. The CDR3 covers 18 residues. The CDR3 DNA is TGTGCCAGCAGCAAAGCATCTAGCGGGGGTCACAGCTCCTACGAGCAGTACTTC. Its translation is CASSKASSGGHSSYEQYF.

This clone appeared a few times. This rearrangement joins TRBV4-1 to TRBJ2-3; no clear D. This CDR3 has 14 residues. Germline V CDR1 and CDR2: MGHRA, YSYEKL. Trimming shortened V by 1 base and J by 2 bases, and 7 bases separated the two germline ends. CDR3 region: CASSQVGFTDTQYF. DNA for the CDR3: TGCGCCAGCAGCCAAGTCGGTTTCACAGATACGCAGTATTTT.

The chain carries TRBV28 and TRBJ2-4; possible D gene TRBD2, 5 bases. V was pared by 5 bases and J by 4 bases, with 15 bases between. This CDR3 has 15 residues. Looked up from germline, CDR1 is MDHEN and CDR2 is SYDVKM. CDR3 sequence reads: CASSPTSLPKNIQYF. CDR3 in DNA: TGTGCCAGCAGTCCAACTAGTCTACCAAAAAACATTCAGTACTTC.

CDR3 in DNA: TGCGCCAGCAGCCAAGAATTCTCCCCTAGCAATCAGCCCCAGCATTTT. It translates to CASSQEFSPSNQPQHF. This sequence joins TRBV4-1 and TRBJ1-5, with D hard to call. The CDR3 loop spans 16 amino acids. From germline, CDR1 is MGHRA and CDR2 YSYEKL. V dropped 0 bases and J dropped 0 bases, with 9 bases sitting between them.

J is TRBJ1-1 and V is TRBV19, with 9 nucleotides matching TRBD1. The CDR3 consists of 14 residues. Germline trimming cut 2 bases from V and 3 bases from J; bases unmatched to any gene: 1. Germline values: CDR1 LNHDA, CDR2 SQIVND (reference sequence). CDR3 sequence: CASSIRQGDTEAFF. The CDR3, as DNA: TGTGCCAGTAGTATAAGACAGGGGGACACTGAAGCTTTCTTT.

This clone was counted only a few times. The rearrangement uses TRBV7-9 and TRBJ1-6; D gene unclear. CDR1 and CDR2 (germline): SEHNR, FQNEAQ (reference sequence). This CDR3 is 14 amino acids long. The V and J ends lost 5 bases and 5 bases respectively, with 10 bases between them. DNA of the CDR3: TGTGCCAGCAGCCCCGGGAATAATAATTCACCCCTCCACTTT. This codes for CASSPGNNNSPLHF.

In regard to this clone: Sequence at one end of the junction differs from germline and may be a read error. The chain carries TRBV15 and TRBJ1-1; a weak D match, TRBD1 (6 bases). The V gene's germline CDR1 is LNHNV and CDR2 YYDKDF (reference sequence). This CDR3 is built from 14 residues. The CDR3 here is CATSRAGGRTETFF. CDR3 nucleotide sequence: TGTGCCACCAGCAGAGCGGGGGGGCGCACTGAAACTTTCTTT. The full variable domain, its missing parts supplied by reference TRBV15 and TRBJ1-1, is DAMVIQNPRYQVTQFGKPVTLSCSQTLNHNVMYWYQQKSSQAPKLLFHYYDKDFNNEADTPDNFQSRRPNTSFCFLDIRSPGLGDTAMYLCATSRAGGRTETFFGQGTRLTVV.

The chain uses TRBV5-1 and TRBJ2-1; 8 nucleotides match TRBD1. Germline V CDR1 and CDR2: SGHRS, YFSETQ. Losses at the gene ends were 3 bases for V and 0 bases for J; bases not matched to a gene: 8. The CDR3 extends over 17 amino acids. DNA for the CDR3: TGCGCCAGCAGCTCCGGACAGGGCCTGAGCTCCTACAATGAGCAGTTCTTC. It specifies CASSSGQGLSSYNEQFF.

V is TRBV18 and J is TRBJ1-1; D is possibly TRBD1 (6 bases). This CDR3 has 15 residues. With 2 bases removed from V and 2 bases from J, the gap between germline ends came to 12 bases. Looked up from germline, CDR1 is KGHSH and CDR2 is LQKENI. The CDR3, as DNA: TGTGCCAGCTCACCAAATACAGGGTATAACACTGAAGCTTTCTTT. It yields the protein CASSPNTGYNTEAFF.

The chain combines TRBV7-6 with TRBJ2-2, with TRBD1 identical over 9 bases. Per the germline V gene, CDR1 is SGHVS and CDR2 is FNYEAQ. The CDR3 totals 14 residues. Trimming removed 5 bases from V and 4 bases from J; junction bases left unmatched: 2. CDR3 coding DNA: TGTGCCAGCAGCAACAGGGGGCTCACCGGGGAGCTGTTTTTT. This sequence encodes CASSNRGLTGELFF. The variable domain in full, with the rest retrieved from reference TRBV7-6 and TRBJ2-2, is GAGVSQSPRYKVTKRGQDVALRCDPISGHVSLYWYRQALGQGPEFLTYFNYEAQQDKSGLPNDRFSAERPEGSISTLTIQRTEQRDSAMYRCASSNRGLTGELFFGEGSRLTVL.

Only a few counts were recorded for this clone. The rearrangement joins TRBV19 to TRBJ1-1, with D hard to call. The V and J ends lost 3 bases and 1 base respectively, with 9 bases between them. This CDR3 comprises 14 residues. Germline CDR1 reads LNHDA; CDR2 reads SQIVND (reference sequence). The CDR3 protein is CASSMQAGNTEAFF. The CDR3 region has the DNA TGTGCCAGTAGTATGCAGGCTGGGAACACTGAAGCTTTCTTT.

The rearrangement uses TRBV4-2 and TRBJ1-5; D is unresolved. Germline V lookup: CDR1 LGHNA, CDR2 YNFKEQ. The CDR3 length is 15 residues. V lost 1 base and J lost 2, with 9 bases in between. CDR3 sequence: CASSQVASGNQPQHF. The CDR3 DNA sequence: TGTGCCAGCAGCCAAGTTGCATCGGGCAATCAGCCCCAGCATTTT.

The V and J genes are TRBV7-9 and TRBJ2-7, with 11 bases that match TRBD1. There are 14 residues in the CDR3. Germline V gene data show CDR1 as SEHNR and CDR2 as FQNEAQ (reference sequence). Losses at the gene ends were 4 bases for V and 5 bases for J; bases not matched to a gene: 4. CDR3 coding DNA: TGTGCCAGCAGCTCAGGACAGGGGGCTAACGAGCAGTACTTC. This translates into CASSSGQGANEQYF. Using reference TRBV7-9 and TRBJ2-7 for the parts outside the CDR3, the full variable domain is DTGVSQNPRHKITKRGQNVTFRCDPISEHNRLYWYRQTLGQGPEFLTYFQNEAQLEKSRLLSDRFSAERPKGSFSTLEIQRTEQGDSAMYLCASSSGQGANEQYFGPGTRLTVT.

The rearrangement links TRBV6-1 to TRBJ2-4; 9 nucleotides match TRBD1. This CDR3 spans 13 amino acids. Trimming at V came to 2 bases and at J to 16 bases, leaving 9 bases not matched to a gene. Germline values: CDR1 MNHNS, CDR2 SASEGT. The CDR3 sequence is CASSELGTGRGYF. CDR3 nucleotide sequence: TGTGCCAGCAGTGAACTGGGGACAGGGCGGGGATACTTC.

V usage is TRBV10-2 and J usage is TRBJ1-1; the match to TRBD1 covers 12 bases. Per the germline V gene, CDR1 is WSHSY and CDR2 is SAAADI. CDR3 length: 15 residues. With V trimmed by 4 bases and J by 3 bases, 3 bases remained unmatched. The CDR3 sequence: CASSGDRGRDTEAFF. The CDR3 nucleotides read TGCGCCAGCAGTGGGGACAGGGGGCGAGACACTGAAGCTTTCTTT.

The V gene is TRBV28, the J gene TRBJ1-2; 8 bases map to TRBD1. This CDR3 is built from 14 residues. CDR1 and CDR2 from the germline V gene are MDHEN and SYDVKM. Trimming at V came to 4 bases and at J to 2 bases, leaving 3 bases not matched to a gene. The CDR3 sequence is CASSSYRGNYGYTF. CDR3 DNA sequence: TGTGCCAGCAGTTCTTACAGGGGGAACTATGGCTACACCTTC.